One T cell receptor beta chain is described in this entry. Its specificity is unknown. Possible read error: a much larger clone is one base away. The TCR beta CDR3 regions underwent amplification using RNA transcripts as the source. Primed by the HTBI set, a first-round RT-PCR was run on the TCR CDR3. MiXCR was run by TCRdb on the multiplex PCR reads, yielding one entry per CDR3 protein. Of 490,000 or so distinct CDR3 sequences in the sample, roughly 45% are singletons; the top ten hold about two fifths. The data derive from a study of T cells in Graves' hyperthyroidism and ophthalmopathy. Study observations and caveats: Within blood appeared most thyroid clonotypes that had expanded above 0.001.

Uncontrolled infection, other autoimmune disease, pregnancy or lactation led to exclusion. The CDR3 extends over 13 amino acids. V lost 6 bases, J lost 5 bases, and 7 bases stayed unmatched. The germline V gene has CDR1 SEHNR and CDR2 FQNEAQ (reference sequence). The chain is built from TRBV7-9 and TRBJ2-7, with 7 nucleotides matching TRBD1. This clonotype was sampled from an adult woman with Graves' disease, either hyperthyroidism or ophthalmopathy (not recorded which). Material for sequencing was peripheral blood or thyroid tissue (not recorded which). CDR3 region: CASRPTGDNEQYF. As DNA, the CDR3 is TGTGCCAGCAGGCCTACAGGGGACAACGAGCAGTACTTC.